This record concerns one T cell receptor (beta chain) sequence. There are a few counts of this clone. The antigen it recognizes is unknown. No much larger clone is present one base from it, and per-base qualities are unavailable. The data derive from a study of CD8+ T cells in alopecia areata listed by TCRdb under 2018. Regarding the study in general: The treated patients took part in an open-label pilot trial in which moderate-to-severe alopecia areata was treated with oral tofacitinib at 5 to 10 mg twice daily. Patients stayed on tofacitinib for 6 to 18 months and then had 6 months of follow-up off drug so that delayed response and recurrence could be assessed. The RNA source kit depended on sample type: the PAXgene miRNA kit for fixed scalp, the miRNeasy kit for PBMCs, and the RNeasy kit for mouse skin. Biopsies were taken from tofacitinib-treated patients at baseline and at 4 and 24 weeks of treatment, and a later scalp biopsy was taken in several of the tofacitinib-treated patients. Scalp tissue and sorted CD4+ and CD8+ peripheral blood T cells from patchy and totalis/universalis alopecia areata patients and from healthy controls were covered by human TCRbeta sequencing. Scalp clonality was compared among normal scalp (n=4), patchy alopecia areata scalp (n=8), and alopecia totalis/universalis scalp (n=8). To study T cell clonal expansion in alopecia areata, the researchers applied high-throughput TCRbeta sequencing to both the C3H/HeJ mouse model and human patients. immunoSEQ multiplex PCR using 35 Vbeta forward primers and 13 Jbeta reverse primers was used to amplify TCRbeta CDR3 regions. Findings and caveats that apply to the study as a whole: Lesional scalp, especially in alopecia totalis/universalis, showed higher clonality and more expanded CD8+ clones than normal scalp, suggesting antigenic drive. Compared with mice, TCR sequences shared between patients were less clear, possibly partly because of HLA diversity across the patient population. Resident alphabeta T cells in normal human skin are also sequenced, complicating scalp TCR repertoire analysis, unlike mouse skin dominated by gammadelta T cells.

Lesional scalp punch biopsies and peripheral blood were obtained from alopecia areata patients. PBMCs were isolated by density centrifugation and stained for CD3, CD4 and CD8, after which CD4+ and CD8+ T cells were sorted on a FACSAria. The method behind the library was the immunoSEQ multiplex PCR assay. For TCR sequencing, RNA was extracted from every sample and reverse transcribed into cDNA to serve as template. First-strand cDNA was synthesized with SuperScript III using a 2:1 mix of oligo-dT and random hexamers. A synthetic immune receptor repertoire was used to assess amplification bias, and residual bias was removed computationally. The original methods were these. Raw reads were preprocessed for error removal, and CDR3 was defined according to IMGT conventions as running from the conserved cysteine to phenylalanine. Clonality was computed by normalizing Shannon entropy by log2 of the number of productive unique TCRs and subtracting the result from 1. Whether scalp clones were CD4 or CD8 was inferred by matching scalp TCRbeta sequences against CD4 and CD8 repertoires sorted from blood. The table was pulled from immuneACCESS by TCRdb, which kept in-frame rearrangements only. Such tables lose some clones; where checked, under half of the loss comes from unresolved V genes, and the rest has no known cause. V and J calls and clone size are as listed in that table; D and trimming were resolved from the DNA. This sample has roughly 120,000 clones in its table, and 35% to 40% of those were observed once. Approximately 3.3% of the sample is in the top ten clones.

Inclusive of the bounding cysteine and phenylalanine, the CDR3 is 12 residues long. Of all the DNA, just the CDR3 is kept, 36 bases in frame from base 1. Taken from the germline V gene (reference sequence), the CDR1 and CDR2 loops are SEHNR and FQNEAQ. V lost 6 bases and J lost 2 bases; the stretch between them is 7 bases long. Recombination joined TRBV7-9 with TRBJ1-2; the D segment cannot be called with confidence. Input material: CD4+ T cells sorted from blood. This clonotype was obtained from a human donor with alopecia areata. The CDR3 corresponds to CASSSENYGYTF. The DNA sequence is as follows: TGTGCCAGCAGTTCAGAAAACTATGGCTACACCTTC.